Sequencing of this T cell receptor (beta chain) was carried out in a study of T cells in Graves' hyperthyroidism and ophthalmopathy. Researchers took RNA transcripts and amplified the TCR beta CDR3 regions from them. The TCR CDR3 was amplified in a first-round RT-PCR using the HTBI primer set. TCRdb re-called the multiplex PCR reads with MiXCR, one entry per CDR3 protein. The sample carries about 360,000 distinct CDR3 sequences, approximately 13% recorded once. This clonotype was seen at least ten times. Its antigen is undetermined. Trimming removed 0 bases from V and 6 bases from J, with 14 bases in between. The CDR3 is 15 amino acids. Looked up from germline, CDR1 is MNHEY and CDR2 is SVGEGT. No progression to ophthalmopathy during 18 months of follow-up defined stable disease. General study points: Before onset, ophthalmopathy was predicted by the model a median 6.5 months earlier.

The chain uses TRBV6-2 or TRBV6-3 and TRBJ1-2; TRBD1 is a possible D gene (5 bases). Sequenced material: blood. The sequence was collected from a woman between 18 and 29 years old with Graves' hyperthyroidism. In DNA, the CDR3 is TGTGCCAGCAGTTACTCGATCCAGGGAAGCAATGGCTACACCTTC. Translation gives CASSYSIQGSNGYTF.